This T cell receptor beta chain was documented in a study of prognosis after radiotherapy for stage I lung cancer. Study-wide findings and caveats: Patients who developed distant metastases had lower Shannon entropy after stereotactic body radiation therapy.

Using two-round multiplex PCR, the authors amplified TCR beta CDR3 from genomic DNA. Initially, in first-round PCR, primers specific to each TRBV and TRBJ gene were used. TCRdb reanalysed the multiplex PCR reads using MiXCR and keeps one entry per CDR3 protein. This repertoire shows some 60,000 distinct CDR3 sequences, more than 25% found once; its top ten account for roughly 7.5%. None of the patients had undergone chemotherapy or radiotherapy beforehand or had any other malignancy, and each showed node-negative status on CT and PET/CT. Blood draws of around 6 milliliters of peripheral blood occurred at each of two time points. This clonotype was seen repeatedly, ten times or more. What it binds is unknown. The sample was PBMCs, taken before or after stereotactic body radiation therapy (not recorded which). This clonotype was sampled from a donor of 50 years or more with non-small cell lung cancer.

The chain's CDR3 is CASSHSTTHEQYF. The CDR3 DNA sequence: TGTGCCAGCAGTCATTCAACGACCCACGAGCAGTACTTC. The chain is built from TRBV12-3 or TRBV12-4 and TRBJ2-7; D is unclear. V lost 5 bases, J lost 5 bases, and 13 bases lay in between. The CDR3 runs 13 residues.